This T cell receptor (beta chain) derives from a study of OX40 agonist ivuxolimab in advanced cancers. Study-wide findings and caveats: Relative to CD4+ cells, CD8+ T cells on average had more expanded clones.

Measured with immunoSEQ multiplex PCR; TCRdb has only the in-frame clones, and not every one. Of around 95,000 clones in the sample, 91% were seen once. The CDR3 sequence is 15 residues long. CDR1 SGHTA and CDR2 FQGTGA come from the germline V gene. V shed 5 bases and J 1 base; nucleotides not matched to a gene: 3. Details on this clone: Its cognate antigen is unknown.

The clonotype was recovered from an adult with an advanced solid tumor such as melanoma, head and neck, liver or kidney cancer. The rearrangement joins TRBV7-3 to TRBJ2-1, with 9 bases aligning to TRBD1. The sequencing used CD4+ or CD8+ T cells sorted from blood, collected in a trial of the OX40 agonist ivuxolimab. The CDR3 loop is CASSLGTGSYNEQFF. CDR3 DNA: TGTGCCAGCAGCCTCGGGACAGGGTCCTACAATGAGCAGTTCTTC. Complete variable domain (other parts from reference TRBV7-3 and TRBJ2-1): GAGVSQTPSNKVTEKGKYVELRCDPISGHTALYWYRQSLGQGPEFLIYFQGTGAADDSGLPNDRFFAVRPEGSVSTLKIQRTERGDSAVYLCASSLGTGSYNEQFFGPGTRLTVL.